These T cell receptor beta chains were read from a single sample in a study of T cells in Graves' hyperthyroidism and ophthalmopathy. A single record per CDR3 protein comes from TCRdb applying MiXCR to the multiplex PCR reads. The sample shows around 600,000 distinct CDR3 sequences, about 14% of them seen only once. The sequenced material came from blood. These receptors were obtained from a woman aged 45-60 years with Graves' ophthalmopathy. Both conserved end residues are part of each CDR3. The order of the fields is J gene, D gene, CDR3 length, clone size, V gene, CDR3 DNA, CDR3 protein. A D gene is named only where the DNA matches it firmly. The size entry is marked missing in some rows and otherwise reads once, few, many or a size class.

>TRBJ2-1|NA|14|NA|TRBV5-4
TGTGCCAGCAGCTTGTCTAGGGGCCCGCCTGAGCAGTTCTTC
CASSLSRGPPEQFF
>TRBJ1-4|TRBD1|15|NA|TRBV15
TGTGCCACCAGCAGAGGACAGGGAGGAAATGAAAAACTGTTTTTT
CATSRGQGGNEKLFF
>TRBJ2-5|NA|13|many|TRBV7-2
TGTGCCAGCAGCTTAGTTGGCCGGGAGACCCAGTACTTC
CASSLVGRETQYF
>TRBJ1-6|TRBD1|15|many|TRBV13
TGTGCCAGCAGCTTAGAGAGGACAGGGTACTCACCCCTCCACTTT
CASSLERTGYSPLHF
>TRBJ1-1|NA|15|NA|TRBV19
TGTGCCAGTAGTATCCGGGCCTCCAGGGACACTGAAGCTTTCTTT
CASSIRASRDTEAFF
>TRBJ2-1|TRBD2|15|many|TRBV3-1
TGTGCCAGCAGCCAAGGAGCGGGAGGGGTCAATGAGCAGTTCTTC
CASSQGAGGVNEQFF
>TRBJ2-5|NA|19|NA|TRBV19
TGTGCCAGTAGTGTCTCGAGGCGAGGGGCAGGCGATCGAGAAGAGACCCAGTACTTC
CASSVSRRGAGDREETQYF
>TRBJ1-6|NA|12|many|TRBV27
TGTGCCAGCAGTTTTGATGCGGGGGCCCTCCACTTT
CASSFDAGALHF
>TRBJ2-1|TRBD1|14|NA|TRBV6-1
TGTGCCAGCAGTCGACAGGGTGAAGTAAATGAGCAGTTCTTC
CASSRQGEVNEQFF
>TRBJ2-5|TRBD2|17|few|TRBV4-1
TGCGCCAGCAGCCAAGAAGGGGGCGGGAGGGCCTTTGAGACCCAGTACTTC
CASSQEGGGRAFETQYF
>TRBJ1-5|TRBD1|15|NA|TRBV5-4
TGTGCCAGCAGCTTGGGGGGGACAGGACATCAGCCCCAGCATTTT
CASSLGGTGHQPQHF
>TRBJ2-3|NA|16|NA|TRBV6-2/TRBV6-3
TGTGCCAGCAGTTACTCGAAAACGGGACGGCCCGATACGCAGTATTTT
CASSYSKTGRPDTQYF
>TRBJ2-2|TRBD2|16|few|TRBV20-1
TGCAGTGCTAGAGAGATTGGCGGGAGTATGAACGGGGAGCTGTTTTTT
CSAREIGGSMNGELFF
>TRBJ1-1|TRBD1|15|few|TRBV5-6
TGTGCCAGCAGCCCGGGACAGGCGGGGTCCACTGAAGCTTTCTTT
CASSPGQAGSTEAFF
>TRBJ1-1|NA|13|many|TRBV7-8
TGTGCCAGCAGCTCAGTAAGGAACACTGAAGCTTTCTTT
CASSSVRNTEAFF
>TRBJ1-6|TRBD1|15|many|TRBV12-5
TGTGCTAGTGGCCAAGGACAGGGTGGGGGTTCACCCCTCCACTTT
CASGQGQGGGSPLHF
>TRBJ2-1|NA|12|NA|TRBV7-2
TGTGCCACCCCGACAGGAGGCAATGAGCAGTTCTTC
CATPTGGNEQFF
>TRBJ2-1|TRBD2|15|many|TRBV28
TGTGCCAGCAGTTTAATAGCGGGGGGGGAAGGTGAGCAGTTCTTC
CASSLIAGGEGEQFF
>TRBJ1-2|NA|13|few|TRBV20-1
TGCAGTGCTAGCTCCGGGCTAGACTGTGGCTACACCTTC
CSASSGLDCGYTF
>TRBJ1-2|NA|13|many|TRBV6-5
TGTGCCAGCAGTTACCCCAGGGACTCGGGCTACACCTTC
CASSYPRDSGYTF
>TRBJ2-5|NA|14|many|TRBV9
TGTGCCAGCAGCGTAGGACTTCACCAAGAGACCCAGTACTTC
CASSVGLHQETQYF
>TRBJ1-1|TRBD1|15|few|TRBV19
TGTGCCAGTAGGACGACAGGGGTGGGGAACACTGAAGCTTTCTTT
CASRTTGVGNTEAFF
>TRBJ2-1|TRBD1|15|NA|TRBV7-7
TGTGCTAGCAGCCCCGGGACAGGGCTAAGCAATGAGCAGTTCTTC
CASSPGTGLSNEQFF
>TRBJ2-2|TRBD1|13|NA|TRBV6-1
TGTGCCAGCAGCAGGGGGTACACCGGGGAGCTGTTTTTT
CASSRGYTGELFF
>TRBJ1-1|TRBD1|16|many|TRBV28
TGTGCCAGCACCCTAAACCCGGGGACAGCGAACACTGAAGCTTTCTTT
CASTLNPGTANTEAFF
>TRBJ1-2|TRBD1|15|few|TRBV19
TGTGCCAGTAGTATTCCCGGGACAGGGGCGTATGGCTACACCTTC
CASSIPGTGAYGYTF
>TRBJ2-7|TRBD2|15|few|TRBV29-1
TGCAGCGCCGGGACTAGCGGGAGGACTTCCTACGAGCAGTACTTC
CSAGTSGRTSYEQYF
>TRBJ1-5|NA|17|many|TRBV28
TGTGCCAGCAGTTTAATGAGCGACAGATATAGCAATCAGCCCCAGCATTTT
CASSLMSDRYSNQPQHF
>TRBJ2-7|TRBD2|17|many|TRBV18
TGTGCCAGCCGTGTCGGTTTTCAGCGGGAGATACCCTACGAGCAGTACTTC
CASRVGFQREIPYEQYF
>TRBJ1-2|NA|15|many|TRBV7-2
TGTGCCAGCAGCCTTACGAACAGGGTTGTCGGTGGCTACACCTTC
CASSLTNRVVGGYTF
>TRBJ1-3|NA|13|NA|TRBV28
TGTGCCAGCCTCAGAAGCTCTGGAAACACCATATATTTT
CASLRSSGNTIYF
>TRBJ2-3|TRBD2|16|NA|TRBV12-3/TRBV12-4
TGTGCCAGCAGCCTGTCCTTGGCGGGAGCGACAGATACGCAGTATTTT
CASSLSLAGATDTQYF
>TRBJ1-5|NA|16|many|TRBV20-1
TGCAGTGCTAGAGATTCCCGTATTACAGGAGATCAGCCCCAGCATTTT
CSARDSRITGDQPQHF
>TRBJ2-7|NA|14|many|TRBV14
TGTGCCAGCAGCCGAACAGGGCCCTCCTACGAGCAGTACTTC
CASSRTGPSYEQYF
>TRBJ2-7|NA|11|few|TRBV29-1
TGCAGCGTTGGCAAGGGGTACGAGCAGTACTTC
CSVGKGYEQYF